This T cell receptor beta chain was sequenced in a study of CD8 T cells in ankylosing spondylitis. General study findings and limits: Matched synovial fluid from ankylosing spondylitis patients was reported to be enriched for disease-linked clones. Disease-linked clones proved CD8+ and comparatively uncommon in peripheral blood. A TCR beta motif of several highly homologous variants seemed to mark ankylosing spondylitis blood. Before this, some motif variants had been reported in reactive arthritis synovial fluid and blood.

This clonotype was seen ten or more times. Its antigen is undetermined. In making TCR beta libraries, quantitative 5'-RACE with molecular barcodes was used. TCRdb reanalysed the 5' RACE reads using MiXCR and keeps one entry per CDR3 protein. In the table there are some 220,000 distinct CDR3 sequences, around 6.6% of which are singletons. With 6 bases removed from V and 2 bases from J, the gap between germline ends came to 13 bases. Germline CDR1 MNHNS, CDR2 SASEGT. The CDR3 has 15 residues. The chain couples TRBV6-1 to TRBJ2-2; D remains unclear. Input material: blood, either unsorted or a sorted T cell fraction (not recorded which). The sequence was obtained from a male donor with ankylosing spondylitis. CDR3 coding DNA: TGTGCCAGCAGCCCCGCGTCATATAACACCGGGGAGCTGTTTTTT. Protein: CASSPASYNTGELFF.